A single sample is the source of the 8 T cell receptor beta chains below, sequenced in a study of human T cells and chemical hapten exposure. Time point given: patch test 2, 6 weeks after DPC sensitization. Indicated treatment: therapeutic diphenylcyclopropenone sensitization with weekly scalp DPC. MiXCR, applied by TCRdb to the RACE reads, yields one record per CDR3 protein. The repertoire holds tens of thousands of distinct CDR3 sequences, with around 7.9% as singletons. The material was whole blood, obtained in connection with sensitization to the hapten diphenylcyclopropenone (DPC). These receptors came from a woman between 45 and 60 years old with alopecia areata. Some clones in this sample may be carry-over from other donors' samples.

The V and J genes are TRBV2 and TRBJ2-1; 7 bases align to TRBD1. V dropped 7 bases and J dropped 10; count of bases not matched to a gene: 13. Germline values: CDR1 SNHLY, CDR2 FYNNEI. The CDR3 consists of 14 residues. CDR3 protein: CASNRVDRAREQFF. DNA for the CDR3: TGTGCCAGCAATAGAGTAGACAGGGCGCGGGAGCAGTTCTTC.

This clonotype was counted at least ten times. The rearrangement links TRBV6-1 to TRBJ1-1; D is unclear. The germline V and J ends were trimmed by 4 bases and 4 bases, with 16 bases remaining between them. The CDR3 extends over 15 amino acids. Germline CDR1 and CDR2: MNHNS and SASEGT. This chain's CDR3 is CASSARRGGGTEAFF. CDR3 coding DNA: TGTGCCAGCAGTGCAAGACGGGGAGGCGGCACTGAAGCTTTCTTT.

This clonotype turned up a few times. The V call is TRBV6-5, the J call TRBJ1-2; D is possibly TRBD1 (5 bases). Germline CDR1 reads MNHEY; CDR2 reads SVGAGI. The CDR3 length is 18 residues. Trimming stripped 5 bases from V and 2 bases from J, with 24 bases between. In DNA, the CDR3 is TGTGCCAGCAGTCCCCTGATGGGGGATCTCCTTGCAAACTATGGCTACACCTTC. Translation: CASSPLMGDLLANYGYTF.

This CDR3 reads CASSVNPRGRLSEAFF. The CDR3 DNA sequence: TGTGCCAGCAGCGTAAACCCCAGGGGGCGTCTGTCGGAAGCTTTCTTT. This chain uses TRBV9 with TRBJ1-1; 8 bases line up with TRBD1. Losses at the gene ends were 1 base for V and 8 bases for J; bases not matched to a gene: 13. Germline V gives CDR1 SGDLS, CDR2 YYNGEE. The CDR3 has 16 residues.

The CDR3, as DNA: TGTGCCAGCAGTTTATCCCGGGACCGGAACTACGAGCAGTACTTC. Amino acid sequence: CASSLSRDRNYEQYF. The rearrangement links TRBV27 to TRBJ2-7; D may be TRBD1 or TRBD2 (5 bases each). The ends were cut back, 0 bases at V and 3 bases at J, with 12 bases in the middle. This CDR3 comprises 15 residues. Germline V gene sequence: CDR1 MNHEY, CDR2 SMNVEV (reference sequence).

This clonotype was picked up many times. The chain has TRBV28 and TRBJ2-1; no firm D call. CDR1 and CDR2 (germline): MDHEN, SYDVKM. The CDR3 contains 11 residues. V shed 7 bases and J shed 4 bases, with 5 bases lying between them. CDR3 sequence (DNA): TGTGCCAGCATTGGGTACAATGAGCAGTTCTTC. This gives the protein CASIGYNEQFF.

The genes are TRBV28 and TRBJ1-2, with 8 bases lining up with TRBD1. This CDR3 region has 14 residues. With 8 bases clipped from V and 0 bases from J, the junction kept 5 bases outside the gene matches. Germline-derived CDR1 and CDR2 are MDHEN and SYDVKM. CDR3 coding DNA: TGTGCCAGCGGACAGGGACAGGCTAACTATGGCTACACCTTC. Protein product: CASGQGQANYGYTF.

This clonotype was detected ten times or more. The V and J genes are TRBV12-5 and TRBJ1-1, with 10 bases fitting TRBD1. V was pared by 1 base and J by 5 bases, with 1 base of the junction left unmatched. This CDR3 comprises 14 residues. Germline CDR1 LGHNT, CDR2 FRNRAP. CDR3 DNA sequence: TGTGCTAGTGGTTTGGGACAGGGGGCAACTGAAGCTTTCTTT. Protein: CASGLGQGATEAFF.